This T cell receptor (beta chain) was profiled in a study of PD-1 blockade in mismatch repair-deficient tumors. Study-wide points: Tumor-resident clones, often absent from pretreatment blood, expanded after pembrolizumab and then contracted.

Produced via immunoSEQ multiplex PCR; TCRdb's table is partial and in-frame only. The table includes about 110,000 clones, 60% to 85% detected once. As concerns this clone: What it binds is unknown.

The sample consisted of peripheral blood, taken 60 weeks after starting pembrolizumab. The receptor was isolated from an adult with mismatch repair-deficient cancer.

This chain's CDR3 is CASTILGKQFF. The DNA of the CDR3 is TGTGCCAGCACCATCCTGGGAAAGCAGTTCTTC. The chain couples TRBV5-8 to TRBJ2-1; D is ambiguous. Germline V gene data show CDR1 as SGHTS and CDR2 as YDEGEE. Between the trimmed V and J ends, which lost 6 bases and 11 bases, there was a span of 12 bases. The CDR3 consists of 11 residues.